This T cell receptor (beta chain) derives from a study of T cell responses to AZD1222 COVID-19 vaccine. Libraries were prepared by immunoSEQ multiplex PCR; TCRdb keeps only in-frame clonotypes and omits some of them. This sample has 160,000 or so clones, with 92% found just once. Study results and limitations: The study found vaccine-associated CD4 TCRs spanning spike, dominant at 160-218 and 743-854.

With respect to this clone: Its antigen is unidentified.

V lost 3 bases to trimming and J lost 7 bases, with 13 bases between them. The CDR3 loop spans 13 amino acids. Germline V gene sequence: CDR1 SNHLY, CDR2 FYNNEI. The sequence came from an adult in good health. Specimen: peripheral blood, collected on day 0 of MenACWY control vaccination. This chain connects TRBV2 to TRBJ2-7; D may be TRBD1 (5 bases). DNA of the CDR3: TGTGCCAGCAGTGAGGCCAGGGTTGGAGAGCAGTACTTC. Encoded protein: CASSEARVGEQYF.